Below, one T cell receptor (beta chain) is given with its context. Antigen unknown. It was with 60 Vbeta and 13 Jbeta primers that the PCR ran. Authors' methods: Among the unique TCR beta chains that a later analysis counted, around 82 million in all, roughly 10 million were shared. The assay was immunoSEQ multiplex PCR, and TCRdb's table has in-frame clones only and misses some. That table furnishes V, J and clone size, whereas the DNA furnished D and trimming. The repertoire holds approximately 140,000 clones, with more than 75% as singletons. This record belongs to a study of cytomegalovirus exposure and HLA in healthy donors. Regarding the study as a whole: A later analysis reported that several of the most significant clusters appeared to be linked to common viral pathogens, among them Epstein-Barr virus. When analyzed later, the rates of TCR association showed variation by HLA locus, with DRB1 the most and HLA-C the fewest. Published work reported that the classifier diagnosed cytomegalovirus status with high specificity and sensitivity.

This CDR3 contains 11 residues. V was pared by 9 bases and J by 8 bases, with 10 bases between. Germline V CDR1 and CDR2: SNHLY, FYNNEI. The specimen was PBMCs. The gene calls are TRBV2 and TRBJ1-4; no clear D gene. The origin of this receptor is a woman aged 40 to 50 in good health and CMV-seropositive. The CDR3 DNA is TGTGCCAGTGGATGGAGAGAAAAACTGTTTTTT. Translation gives CASGWREKLFF.